This T cell receptor beta chain was profiled in a study of blood T cell repertoires in COVID-19. Looking at the study overall: The samples span acute and convalescent COVID-19 from the United States, Italy and Spain.

With 4 bases clipped from V and 3 bases from J, the junction kept 7 bases outside the gene matches. Germline CDR1 and CDR2: SGHNT and YYREEE (reference sequence). The CDR3 is 14 amino acids. Assay: immunoSEQ multiplex PCR; the TCRdb copy retains only in-frame clones and omits some. The sample carries some 120,000 clones, approximately 85% recorded once. Input material: peripheral blood. The rearrangement uses TRBV5-4 and TRBJ2-7, with 7 bases lining up with TRBD2. The sequence was collected from a woman older than 75 with COVID-19, enrolled during active disease. In nucleotides, the CDR3 is TGTGCCAGCAGCGGTGGGACTACGATCTACGAGCAGTACTTC. Translated, it gives CASSGGTTIYEQYF.